What follows are 24 T cell receptor beta chains derived from one specimen sequenced in a study of monozygotic twins with inflammatory bowel disease (dated by TCRdb to between 2019 and 2020). The method was 5' RACE. Instrument used: Illumina HiSeq 2500. TCRdb reprocessed the public reads and reports one entry per CDR3 protein sequence, without DNA. The sample's records list approximately 400,000 distinct CDR3 sequences. The ten largest account for 2.6% of the sample. Sequencing was done on a sample of blood. These TCRs come from a human donor with ulcerative colitis or Crohn's disease, or a healthy co-twin of an affected twin (not recorded which).

The chain carries TRBV28 and TRBJ1-6. Looked up from germline, CDR1 is MDHEN and CDR2 is SYDVKM. The length of the CDR3 is 12 residues. CDR3 loop: CASRGLPQPLHF.

This rearrangement joins TRBV9 to TRBJ2-3; no DNA is available, so the TRBD1 call from TCRdb remains unchecked. The CDR3 covers 13 residues. Germline CDR1 is SGDLS and CDR2 is YYNGEE. The chain's CDR3 is CASSGGWTDTQYF.

The V call is TRBV7-3, the J call TRBJ2-1; no DNA is available, so the TRBD1 call from TCRdb remains unchecked. Germline values: CDR1 SGHTA, CDR2 FQGTGA. The CDR3 contains 17 residues. The CDR3 sequence: CASSPGTGVIPHDEQFF.

V and J are TRBV5-1 and TRBJ1-6; the TRBD1 assignment by TCRdb is unverifiable without DNA. The CDR3 has 16 residues. Germline V CDR1 and CDR2: SGHRS, YFSETQ. CDR3 region: CASSTEGVWGNSPLHF.

V usage is TRBV7-9 and J usage is TRBJ1-2; TCRdb's D call of TRBD1 is untestable without DNA. Germline CDR1 and CDR2: SEHNR and FQNEAQ (reference sequence). CDR3 length: 17 residues. The CDR3 sequence is CASSLGLQGALDSGYTF. The whole variable domain, remainder taken from reference TRBV7-9 and TRBJ1-2, is DTGVSQNPRHKITKRGQNVTFRCDPISEHNRLYWYRQTLGQGPEFLTYFQNEAQLEKSRLLSDRFSAERPKGSFSTLEIQRTEQGDSAMYLCASSLGLQGALDSGYTFGSGTRLTVV.

The chain couples TRBV7-6 to TRBJ1-2. The CDR3 sequence is 15 residues long. Germline values: CDR1 SGHVS, CDR2 FNYEAQ. The CDR3 sequence: CASSLTRAETYGYTF.

The chain joins TRBV6-2 or TRBV6-3 to TRBJ2-4; TCRdb's D call of TRBD2 is untestable without DNA. The CDR3 has 16 amino acids. CDR1 MNHEY and CDR2 SVGEGT come from the germline V gene. This CDR3 is CASRITGTSEKNIQYF.

The chain employs TRBV7-2 and TRBJ2-7. Germline CDR1 and CDR2: SGHTA and FQGNSA. The CDR3 consists of 14 residues. CDR3 region: CASSLVRQPSEQYF.

CDR3 protein: CASSQDLQGPLGYTF. The chain couples TRBV4-2 to TRBJ1-2. In germline, CDR1 is LGHNA, CDR2 YNFKEQ. This CDR3 region has 15 residues.

This chain links TRBV7-3 with TRBJ2-1; the TCRdb call, TRBD2, lacks DNA for checking. The CDR3 consists of 14 residues. Germline V lookup: CDR1 SGHTA, CDR2 FQGTGA. CDR3 sequence reads: CASSPLRGSDEQFF.

J is TRBJ2-7 and V is TRBV29-1; TCRdb selects TRBD1, and the lack of DNA leaves this call unchecked. Germline CDR1 is SQVTM and CDR2 is ANQGSEA. The CDR3 totals 14 residues. The CDR3 spells CSVQPGQGIYEQYF.

This chain joins TRBV6-2 or TRBV6-3 and TRBJ2-1; TCRdb's D gene call, TRBD2, goes unchecked for lack of DNA. The CDR3 loop spans 17 amino acids. The V gene's germline CDR1 is MNHEY and CDR2 SVGEGT. The CDR3 sequence: CASSLRESVRIGNEQFF.

V is TRBV20-1 and J is TRBJ2-1; TCRdb names TRBD2, which stays unverified in the absence of DNA. The CDR3 spans 15 residues. Germline CDR1 reads DFQATT; CDR2 reads SNEGSKA (reference sequence). CDR3 amino acids: CSARSLLRGTNEQFF.

This rearrangement joins TRBV11-1 to TRBJ2-5; with no DNA, the TCRdb D assignment of TRBD2 cannot be verified. The V gene's germline CDR1 is SGHAT and CDR2 FQDESV (reference sequence). There are 13 residues in the CDR3. Here the CDR3 reads CASSSPRRETQYF.

This chain links TRBV9 with TRBJ2-7; absent DNA, TCRdb's TRBD1 call cannot be checked. The CDR3 runs to 13 residues. Germline-derived CDR1 and CDR2 are SGDLS and YYNGEE. The CDR3 is CASGQEDSYEQYF.

J is TRBJ2-1 and V is TRBV2; TCRdb's D gene call, TRBD1, goes unchecked for lack of DNA. This CDR3 spans 17 amino acids. From germline, CDR1 is SNHLY and CDR2 FYNNEI. CDR3 residues: CATSVTGRLRPYNEQFF.

The V and J genes are TRBV7-2 and TRBJ1-1. In germline, CDR1 is SGHTA, CDR2 FQGNSA. The CDR3 consists of 13 residues. The CDR3 sequence: CASSFAMNTEAFF.

This chain joins TRBV12-3 or TRBV12-4 and TRBJ2-3; TCRdb names TRBD2, which stays unverified in the absence of DNA. The length of the CDR3 is 17 residues. The CDR3 is CASSFPRLADRTDTQYF.

The genes are TRBV12-3 or TRBV12-4 and TRBJ2-1; without DNA, the TCRdb call of TRBD1 cannot be checked. The CDR3 is made up of 15 amino acids. The CDR3 sequence: CASRPRDRVYNEQFF.

V usage is TRBV3-1 and J usage is TRBJ2-3; TCRdb selects TRBD2, and the lack of DNA leaves this call unchecked. Germline CDR1 LGHDT, CDR2 YNNKEL (reference sequence). This CDR3 has 19 residues. CDR3: CASSPSQWQAVWYTDTQYF.

The chain links TRBV27 to TRBJ2-7; absent DNA, TCRdb's TRBD2 call cannot be checked. Germline V gene data show CDR1 as MNHEY and CDR2 as SMNVEV (reference sequence). The CDR3 has 16 residues. The CDR3 here is CASSFLDGSSVYEQYF.

The CDR3 sequence is CASSPLRGAAYNEQFF. The rearrangement uses TRBV18 and TRBJ2-1; lacking DNA, the TRBD1 call made by TCRdb goes unchecked. The CDR3 runs to 16 residues. The germline V gene encodes CDR1 KGHSH and CDR2 LQKENI. The full variable domain, completed using reference TRBV18 and TRBJ2-1, is NAGVMQNPRHLVRRRGQEARLRCSPMKGHSHVYWYRQLPEEGLKFMVYLQKENIIDESGMPKERFSAEFPKEGPSILRIQQVVRGDSAAYFCASSPLRGAAYNEQFFGPGTRLTVL.

V usage is TRBV6-2 or TRBV6-3 and J usage is TRBJ2-1; TCRdb designates TRBD1, a call that cannot be tested without DNA. CDR3 length: 16 amino acids. Germline V CDR1 and CDR2: MNHEY, SVGEGT. The CDR3 spells CASSYGQGSVGNEQFF.

V usage is TRBV29-1 and J usage is TRBJ2-7; the D call of TRBD2 rests on TCRdb alone, since no DNA is present to check it. CDR1 is SQVTM, CDR2 ANQGSEA, per germline. The CDR3 length is 13 residues. Here the CDR3 reads CSAHTSGGREQYF.